The 31 T cell receptor beta chains in this list originate from one sample, sequenced in a study of OX40 agonist ivuxolimab in advanced cancers. Assay used: immunoSEQ multiplex PCR; TCRdb lists only in-frame clones, some missing. The sample has 50,000 to 65,000 clones, nearly 90% seen once; the top ten hold more than 10%. The sequencing used CD4+ or CD8+ T cells sorted from blood, collected in a trial of the OX40 agonist ivuxolimab. The receptor source for this set is an adult with an advanced solid tumor such as melanoma, head and neck, liver or kidney cancer.

The V and J genes are TRBV27 and TRBJ2-7; 7 nucleotides line up with TRBD1. V was clipped by 5 bases and J by 5 bases; unmatched bases: 9. This CDR3 comprises 14 residues. CDR1 and CDR2 (germline): MNHEY, SMNVEV (reference sequence). In DNA, the CDR3 is TGTGCCAGCAGTCCATGGACAGGAGGCCACGAGCAGTACTTC. This codes for CASSPWTGGHEQYF.

This rearrangement joins TRBV4-1 to TRBJ2-7, with a possible D match to TRBD2 (5 bases). V shed 4 bases and J shed 12 bases, with 22 bases lying between them. There are 14 residues in the CDR3. Germline V gene sequence: CDR1 MGHRA, CDR2 YSYEKL. For the CDR3, the DNA is TGCGCCAGCAGCCCAGAGGGCCTTTCGTCTCTTCGGTACTTC. Its translation is CASSPEGLSSLRYF.

In its sample, this clone is medium-sized. The genes are TRBV30 and TRBJ2-7; 10 positions match TRBD2. Germline-derived CDR1 and CDR2 are GTSNPN and SVGIG (reference sequence). Trimming at V came to 7 bases and at J to 6 bases, leaving 9 bases not matched to a gene. This CDR3 contains 13 residues. Here the CDR3 DNA reads TGTGCCTTAAGGGCTAGCGGGAGCTCCGAGCAGTACTTC. This encodes CALRASGSSEQYF.

The chain has TRBV7-3 and TRBJ1-1; D unresolved. Per germline, CDR1 SGHTA and CDR2 FQGTGA. The CDR3 runs 13 residues. The V end was cut by 5 bases, the J end by 8 bases, with 15 bases between. The CDR3 is CASSQNPVQEAFF. CDR3 nucleotide sequence: TGTGCCAGCAGCCAGAACCCCGTGCAGGAAGCTTTCTTT.

The rearrangement uses TRBV7-8 and TRBJ2-1, with TRBD2 identical over 8 bases. With 7 bases clipped from V and 5 bases from J, the junction kept 7 bases outside the gene matches. Germline CDR1 reads SGHVS; CDR2 reads FQNEAQ. The length of the CDR3 is 14 residues. The CDR3 DNA follows: TGTGCCAGCATCCCCGGGACTAGAGACAATGAGCAGTTCTTC. It yields the protein CASIPGTRDNEQFF.

This CDR3 reads CASDWTSGGLDRETQYF. Here the CDR3 DNA reads TGCGCCAGCGACTGGACTAGCGGGGGACTTGATCGGGAGACCCAGTACTTC. The rearrangement links TRBV5-1 to TRBJ2-5; 13 positions match TRBD2. The germline V gene encodes CDR1 SGHRS and CDR2 YFSETQ. With 7 bases clipped from V and 5 bases from J, the junction kept 14 bases outside the gene matches. The CDR3 has 17 residues.

This chain connects TRBV28 to TRBJ2-7; no reliable D call. The germline V gene has CDR1 MDHEN and CDR2 SYDVKM. This CDR3 has 13 amino acids. With 7 bases removed from V and 0 bases from J, the gap between germline ends came to 10 bases. CDR3 amino acids: CASIGPSSYEQYF. CDR3 bases: TGTGCCAGCATAGGACCCAGCTCCTACGAGCAGTACTTC.

The J gene is TRBJ2-7, the V gene TRBV10-2, with TRBD2 matching over 7 bases. This CDR3 has 16 residues. Germline assignment: CDR1 WSHSY and CDR2 SAAADI. V trimming: 6 bases; J trimming: 0 bases; junction bases outside the gene matches: 11. In nucleotides, the CDR3 is TGCGCCAGCAGCGATCCCACGCGGGGGAGCTCCTACGAGCAGTACTTC. This encodes CASSDPTRGSSYEQYF.

This clone was counted once. The J gene is TRBJ2-7, the V gene TRBV14, with D possibly being TRBD1 (6 bases). Per germline, CDR1 SGHDN and CDR2 FVKESK. Trimming stripped 2 bases from V and 0 bases from J, with 14 bases between. The CDR3 is 16 residues long. The CDR3 DNA sequence: TGTGCCAGCAGCCAATATGGGGGCCTTAGCTCCTACGAGCAGTACTTC. It is translated as CASSQYGGLSSYEQYF.

The V call is TRBV9, the J call TRBJ2-1; 10 positions match TRBD2. The CDR3 consists of 16 residues. V was clipped by 3 bases and J by 8 bases; unmatched bases: 11. Germline V lookup: CDR1 SGDLS, CDR2 YYNGEE. The CDR3 bases are TGTGCCAGCAGCGAGCCAAATAGCGGGAGGATCCATGAGCAGTTCTTC. As protein: CASSEPNSGRIHEQFF.

This clone appeared many times. The chain carries TRBV29-1 and TRBJ2-4; 8 positions match TRBD1. The CDR3 contains 13 residues. The V segment lost 0 bases and the J segment 7 bases; nucleotides outside the gene matches: 2. Per the germline V gene, CDR1 is SQVTM and CDR2 is ANQGSEA. The CDR3 loop reads CSVEDRTGNIQYF. The CDR3 DNA follows: TGCAGCGTTGAAGACAGGACAGGGAACATTCAGTACTTC.

The rearrangement uses TRBV7-9 and TRBJ2-1; 13 bases align to TRBD2. The germline V gene has CDR1 SEHNR and CDR2 FQNEAQ (reference sequence). Trimming took 6 bases from V and 5 from J; bases not matched to a gene: 4. The CDR3 is 15 residues long. The CDR3 spells CASSETSGRDNEQFF. In nucleotides, the CDR3 is TGTGCCAGCAGTGAAACTAGCGGGAGGGACAATGAGCAGTTCTTC. The full variable domain, rest sourced from reference TRBV7-9 and TRBJ2-1, is DTGVSQNPRHKITKRGQNVTFRCDPISEHNRLYWYRQTLGQGPEFLTYFQNEAQLEKSRLLSDRFSAERPKGSFSTLEIQRTEQGDSAMYLCASSETSGRDNEQFFGPGTRLTVL.

The V call is TRBV11-2, the J call TRBJ1-1; D possibly corresponds to TRBD1 (5 bases). This CDR3 is built from 15 residues. Germline CDR1 SGHAT, CDR2 FQNNGV. Trimming stripped 1 base from V and 1 base from J, with 10 bases between. The CDR3 DNA reads TGTGCCAGCAGCTTAGTATCGGGGCGGAACACTGAAGCTTTCTTT. Encoded protein: CASSLVSGRNTEAFF.

This chain links TRBV27 with TRBJ2-1; D is uncertain. The germline V gene has CDR1 MNHEY and CDR2 SMNVEV (reference sequence). V lost 2 bases to trimming and J lost 5 bases, with 7 bases between them. CDR3 size: 13 residues. The CDR3 DNA follows: TGTGCCAGCAGTTTACACCAGGACAATGAGCAGTTCTTC. Translating it yields CASSLHQDNEQFF.

The chain couples TRBV7-3 to TRBJ2-7; 7 positions agree with TRBD1. V was clipped by 5 bases and J by 4 bases; unmatched bases: 17. Germline V CDR1 and CDR2: SGHTA, FQGTGA. The CDR3 is 17 residues long. CDR3 sequence reads: CASSIGTVLDGAYEQYF. CDR3 nucleotides: TGTGCCAGCAGCATCGGGACAGTTTTAGATGGGGCTTACGAGCAGTACTTC.

This clone showed up just once. This sequence joins TRBV19 and TRBJ2-3; 10 bases fit TRBD2. The CDR3 totals 15 residues. CDR1 and CDR2 (germline): LNHDA, SQIVND (reference sequence). V lost 5 bases and J lost 5; bases outside the gene matches: 7. This CDR3 reads CASSALAGEEDTQYF. The CDR3 region has the DNA TGTGCCAGTAGTGCCCTAGCGGGGGAGGAAGATACGCAGTATTTT.

CDR3: CASSVRSGTNEQYF. DNA for the CDR3: TGTGCCAGCAGCGTAAGAAGCGGGACCAACGAGCAGTACTTC. The rearrangement uses TRBV9 and TRBJ2-7; 7 nucleotides agree with TRBD2. CDR1 and CDR2 from the germline V gene are SGDLS and YYNGEE. This CDR3 has 14 amino acids. V was pared by 1 base and J by 5 bases, with 6 bases of the junction left unmatched.

J is TRBJ2-1 and V is TRBV6-6; D is ambiguous. Trimming cost V 1 base and J 3 bases, with 7 bases left between them. The CDR3 runs 14 residues. CDR1 and CDR2 (germline): MNHNY, SVGAGI (reference sequence). CDR3 bases: TGTGCCAGCAGTTACTTGGACGGCTACAATGAGCAGTTCTTC. Translation: CASSYLDGYNEQFF.

The CDR3 sequence: CASSLGPEAFF. For the CDR3, the DNA is TGCGCCAGCAGCTTGGGTCCAGAAGCTTTCTTT. The gene calls are TRBV5-1 and TRBJ1-1, with no clear D. The germline V gene encodes CDR1 SGHRS and CDR2 YFSETQ. CDR3 length equals 11 residues. V lost 0 bases, J lost 8 bases, and 5 bases lay in between.

The chain combines TRBV27 with TRBJ2-1, with 12 positions matching TRBD2. Trimming at V came to 6 bases and at J to 8 bases, leaving 8 bases not matched to a gene. This CDR3 has 15 residues. Looked up from germline, CDR1 is MNHEY and CDR2 is SMNVEV (reference sequence). CDR3 residues: CASSDASGGVYEQFF. The CDR3 DNA is TGTGCCAGCAGCGACGCTAGCGGGGGGGTATATGAGCAGTTCTTC.

This clone was observed a single time. The CDR3 region is CASSVSSTNYGYTF. The CDR3 region has the DNA TGCGCCAGCAGTGTAAGCAGCACTAACTATGGCTACACCTTC. This chain links TRBV10-2 with TRBJ1-2; D remains ambiguous. The germline V gene has CDR1 WSHSY and CDR2 SAAADI. The V gene lost 4 bases and the J gene lost 0 bases, with 9 bases spanning the gap. The CDR3 loop spans 14 amino acids.

The CDR3 region is CASSPERVAGDSAQYF. CDR3 nucleotide sequence: TGTGCCAGCAGCCCCGAGAGAGTAGCGGGAGATAGTGCGCAGTATTTT. The rearrangement uses TRBV7-7 and TRBJ2-3, with 9 bases lining up with TRBD2. From germline, CDR1 is SSHAT and CDR2 FNYEAQ (reference sequence). With V trimmed by 5 bases and J by 10 bases, 16 bases remained unmatched. The CDR3 sequence is 16 residues long.

J is TRBJ1-1 and V is TRBV11-2; the match to TRBD1 covers 12 bases. From germline, CDR1 is SGHAT and CDR2 FQNNGV. The CDR3 length is 17 residues. V gave up 4 bases and J gave up 1 base; unmatched junction bases: 7. In DNA, the CDR3 is TGTGCCAGCAGCTCCCGGGACAGGGGGCGCGAGAACACTGAAGCTTTCTTT. Residues: CASSSRDRGRENTEAFF.

The chain recombines TRBV7-2 with TRBJ2-7; D is uncertain. The CDR3 runs 16 residues. Trimming removed 4 bases at V and 4 bases at J, with 20 bases between. CDR1 and CDR2 from the germline V gene are SGHTA and FQGNSA. DNA for the CDR3: TGTGCCAGCAGCTCCACCGCCCCCAACGTGGGTTACGAGCAGTACTTC. Translation: CASSSTAPNVGYEQYF.

J is TRBJ2-7 and V is TRBV6-5; D gene unclear. CDR3 length: 15 residues. Germline lookup yields CDR1 MNHEY and CDR2 SVGAGI. V lost 6 bases, J lost 0 bases, and 15 bases lay in between. Here the CDR3 DNA reads TGTGCCAGCAGCCAGAACGGGTGGAACTCCTACGAGCAGTACTTC. Its protein is CASSQNGWNSYEQYF.

This clone appeared a few times. V usage is TRBV11-2 and J usage is TRBJ2-7, with D maybe TRBD1 (7 bases). V lost 0 bases and J 0 bases, leaving 15 bases between the germline ends. Germline CDR1 reads SGHAT; CDR2 reads FQNNGV. The CDR3 totals 17 residues. CDR3 nucleotide sequence: TGTGCCAGCAGCTTAGATCGGGGGACAGTCCTCTCCTACGAGCAGTACTTC. Its protein product is CASSLDRGTVLSYEQYF.

This chain links TRBV6-6 with TRBJ2-1; either TRBD1 or TRBD2 may supply D (5 bases each). The V gene lost 6 bases and the J gene lost 10 bases, with 16 bases spanning the gap. This CDR3 is built from 13 residues. Germline CDR1 and CDR2: MNHNY and SVGAGI (reference sequence). Here the CDR3 DNA reads TGTGCCAGCAGCACTACCGGGGCCGGGGAGCAGTTCTTC. As protein: CASSTTGAGEQFF.

The chain is built from TRBV29-1 and TRBJ2-6, with no clear D. CDR3 size: 14 residues. Trimming removed 5 bases at V and 1 base at J, with 9 bases between. Germline assignment: CDR1 SQVTM and CDR2 ANQGSEA. The CDR3 sequence is CSVFADSGANVLTF. For the CDR3, the DNA is TGCAGCGTTTTCGCGGATTCTGGGGCCAACGTCCTGACTTTC.

The genes are TRBV27 and TRBJ2-1; 10 bases match TRBD2. J was trimmed by 2 bases and V by 2 bases; bases with no gene match: 0. This CDR3 region has 15 residues. CDR1 is MNHEY and CDR2 is SMNVEV in the germline V gene (reference sequence). Written as DNA, the CDR3 is TGTGCCAGCAGTTTACTAGCGGGAGCCTACAATGAGCAGTTCTTC. This sequence encodes CASSLLAGAYNEQFF.

In its sample, this clone was seen a few times. The genes are TRBV7-9 and TRBJ1-2; TRBD1 aligns across 9 bases. Per germline, CDR1 SEHNR and CDR2 FQNEAQ (reference sequence). Losses at the gene ends were 1 base for V and 5 bases for J; bases not matched to a gene: 8. This CDR3 is built from 16 residues. This CDR3 reads CASSLGPTGGVYGYTF. In DNA form, the CDR3 reads TGTGCCAGCAGCTTAGGTCCCACAGGGGGCGTATATGGCTACACCTTC.

This clone has only one observation. The chain is built from TRBV23-1 and TRBJ2-3, with no clear D. TRBV23-1 counts as an open reading frame of uncertain function. The V end lost 6 bases, the J end lost 3 bases, and 13 bases lay between the germline ends. The CDR3 has 14 residues. CDR3 nucleotides: TGCGCCAGCAGCGGGCACCGTGGGACAGATACGCAGTATTTT. Residues: CASSGHRGTDTQYF.